This T cell receptor beta chain was found in a study of T-cell reconstitution after alpha-beta-depleted transplantation in children (dated by TCRdb to about 2016). As for the study more broadly: The study quantitatively tracked T-cell immune reconstitution after TCRalphabeta/CD19-depleted allogeneic hematopoietic cell transplantation in children using TCR repertoire profiling. What the work shows at the level of the full study, not this receptor alone: The apparently early alphabetaT-cell count recovery about two months after transplant was reportedly dependent on only several hundred rapidly expanded clones derived from non-depleted graft cells. Over the following months the frequencies of hyperexpanded clones went down, and after one year T-cell counts and TCRbeta diversity were mostly credited to newly produced T cells. In some patients, the high TCRbeta diversity seen at day 60 was put down to recipient T cells and intrathymic progenitors that had survived conditioning.

The treatment or condition label on this specimen signifies: allogeneic hematopoietic cell transplantation with graft depleted of TCRalphabeta T cells and CD19 B cells. Transplant recipients were children who received TCRalphabeta/CD19-depleted allogeneic hematopoietic cell grafts. The library was made by PCR. TCRdb lists the instrument as Illumina HiSeq 2500. To normalize quantification of the TCRbeta repertoire, the TCR libraries were built with molecular barcoding that relied on unique molecular identifiers. In-frame beta chains were kept once TCRdb had trimmed the public reads at Q25 with fastp and called clones with MiXCR. Each CDR3 protein gets just one entry, which takes the most common genes and DNA from the rows behind it. This sample holds 280,000 or so distinct CDR3 sequences; 11% were observed only once. Of the sample, about 25% falls within the top ten clones. This clonotype was observed at least ten times. The specificity of this receptor is unknown. Base quality data are lacking; no much larger clone is found one base away.

Trimming takes 4 bases off V and 1 base off J; junction bases not matched to a gene: 11. CDR1 and CDR2 are drawn from the germline V gene: SGHDT, YYEEEE. The CDR3 contains 17 residues, cysteine and phenylalanine counted. CDR3 DNA only is kept here, 51 bases in frame from base 1. The input for sequencing was peripheral blood, taken 180 days after TCRalphabeta/CD19-depleted stem cell transplant. The chain joins TRBV5-6 to TRBJ2-1; 7 middle bases align to TRBD1. The TCR sequence derives from a male patient aged 2-15 years who had a stem cell transplant for chronic granulomatous disease, so the T cells may come from the graft donor. The CDR3 amino acid sequence is: CASSLKRGRGSYNEQFF. In nucleotides, the sequence is TGTGCCAGCAGCCTTAAGAGGGGGCGCGGGTCCTACAATGAGCAGTTCTTC.